A single sample gave rise to the 17 T cell receptor beta chains below, sequenced in a study of blood T cell repertoires in COVID-19. Here immunoSEQ multiplex PCR was the method, and the copy in TCRdb shows in-frame clones only, minus some. The sample contains roughly 180,000 clones, approximately 77% of which appear only once. Material for sequencing was PBMCs or T cells enriched from blood (not recorded which). The receptor set was obtained from a man between 60 and 70 years old who had recovered from COVID-19.

The chain combines TRBV6-5 with TRBJ2-7; tentative D call: TRBD2 (6 bases). Germline values: CDR1 MNHEY, CDR2 SVGAGI. The CDR3 is 15 residues long. Trimming shortened V by 5 bases and J by 0 bases, and 14 bases separated the two germline ends. CDR3 region: CASSQTGTSSYEQYF. CDR3 sequence (DNA): TGTGCCAGCAGTCAAACCGGGACTTCCTCCTACGAGCAGTACTTC.

This clone has a single count. The chain is built from TRBV14 and TRBJ2-7; TRBD1 matches at 11 bases. The V and J ends lost 4 bases and 5 bases, in that order; junction bases with no gene match: 7. The CDR3 consists of 15 residues. Germline-derived CDR1 and CDR2 are SGHDN and FVKESK. The CDR3 loop reads CASSRRTGGLDEQYF. Here the CDR3 DNA reads TGTGCCAGCAGCCGCCGGACAGGGGGCTTGGACGAGCAGTACTTC.

This clone is judged medium-sized. The rearrangement links TRBV28 to TRBJ2-4, with D perhaps TRBD2 (6 bases). The CDR3 totals 14 residues. The V and J ends lost 6 bases and 1 base respectively, with 10 bases between them. In germline, CDR1 is MDHEN, CDR2 SYDVKM. In DNA form, the CDR3 reads TGTGCCAGCAGCACCAGCGGGGCCAAAAACATTCAGTACTTC. It encodes CASSTSGAKNIQYF. Full variable domain (rest looked up from reference TRBV28 and TRBJ2-4): DVKVTQSSRYLVKRTGEKVFLECVQDMDHENMFWYRQDPGLGLRLIYFSYDVKMKEKGDIPEGYSVSREKKERFSLILESASTNQTSMYLCASSTSGAKNIQYFGAGTRLSVL.

The chain has TRBV9 and TRBJ1-6; D ambiguous. Germline V gene data show CDR1 as SGDLS and CDR2 as YYNGEE. Trimming stripped 0 bases from V and 6 bases from J, with 13 bases between. This CDR3 has 16 residues. Here the CDR3 reads CASSVAGQHLNSPLHF. Here the CDR3 DNA reads TGTGCCAGCAGCGTAGCTGGGCAGCACCTTAATTCACCCCTCCACTTT.

The chain recombines TRBV5-1 with TRBJ2-3; tentative D call: TRBD2 (6 bases). The CDR3 length is 15 residues. V was trimmed by 3 bases and J by 1 base, leaving 12 bases between them. Germline CDR1 and CDR2: SGHRS and YFSETQ. Here the CDR3 reads CASSSIADGTDTQYF. The CDR3 coding sequence is TGCGCCAGCAGCTCTATAGCGGATGGCACAGATACGCAGTATTTT.

The CDR3 DNA is TGTGCCACCTCGCCGGGAGCACCTGGAAACACCATATATTTT. It specifies CATSPGAPGNTIYF. The chain is built from TRBV15 and TRBJ1-3; D is uncertain. Germline V gives CDR1 LNHNV, CDR2 YYDKDF (reference sequence). CDR3 length: 14 amino acids. Deletions cut 8 bases from V and 2 bases from J, with 13 bases between.

In its sample, this clone was seen a few times. This chain links TRBV4-1 with TRBJ2-7; TRBD2 agrees at 15 bases. CDR1 and CDR2 from the germline V gene are MGHRA and YSYEKL. J was trimmed by 2 bases and V by 4 bases; bases with no gene match: 12. This CDR3 has 19 amino acids. CDR3 in amino acids: CASSRTPGLAGGPPYEQYF. CDR3 DNA: TGCGCCAGCAGCCGAACCCCGGGACTAGCGGGAGGTCCGCCCTACGAGCAGTACTTC.

V and J are TRBV10-3 and TRBJ1-2, with TRBD1 matching 7 bases. V lost 6 bases and J lost 2; bases outside the gene matches: 6. The CDR3 runs 14 residues. Germline loops: CDR1 ENHRY, CDR2 SYGVKD. CDR3 region: CAIRTTGANYGYTF. In nucleotides, the CDR3 is TGTGCCATCAGGACCACAGGGGCGAACTATGGCTACACCTTC.

This sequence joins TRBV12-3 or TRBV12-4 and TRBJ1-1, with D perhaps matching TRBD1 (5 bases). This CDR3 comprises 13 residues. V was shortened by 5 bases and J by 2 bases, with 9 bases between the two germline ends. The CDR3 DNA follows: TGTGCCAGCAGTCCGACAGCTAACACTGAAGCTTTCTTT. Translating gives CASSPTANTEAFF.

This chain links TRBV30 with TRBJ1-6; D is ambiguous. The CDR3 totals 14 residues. Germline loops: CDR1 GTSNPN, CDR2 SVGIG (reference sequence). Trimming left V 0 bases short and J 7 bases short, with 10 bases between. CDR3 DNA sequence: TGTGCCTGGAGTGTCAACAGTTTGAATTCACCCCTCCACTTT. This translates into CAWSVNSLNSPLHF.

This clone was observed once. This chain joins TRBV7-3 and TRBJ1-1; 7 nucleotides agree with TRBD1. In germline, CDR1 is SGHTA, CDR2 FQGTGA. Trimming removed 5 bases from V and 7 bases from J; junction bases left unmatched: 10. This CDR3 contains 14 residues. This CDR3 reads CASSKSGGWIEAFF. The CDR3 DNA sequence: TGTGCCAGCAGCAAATCAGGGGGATGGATTGAAGCTTTCTTT.

J is TRBJ1-2 and V is TRBV6-5; 7 bases are a match to TRBD1. The CDR3 contains 15 residues. Germline loops: CDR1 MNHEY, CDR2 SVGAGI. The J segment lost 5 bases and the V segment lost 7 bases, leaving 13 bases of the junction unmatched. CDR3 sequence: CASIVRGTDLYGYTF. The CDR3 DNA reads as TGTGCCAGCATCGTAAGGGGGACAGATCTTTATGGCTACACCTTC.

For this clone: Mismatch with germline at one junction end may stem from a read error. The chain combines TRBV19 with TRBJ2-6, with TRBD1 matching over 10 bases. Germline CDR1 reads LNHDA; CDR2 reads SQIVND (reference sequence). This CDR3 is 17 amino acids long. This chain's CDR3 is CASSIYGQGAGANVLTF. The CDR3 DNA reads as TGTGCTAGTAGTATATACGGACAGGGGGCTGGGGCCAACGTCCTGACTTTC. Filled out from reference TRBV19 and TRBJ2-6, the complete variable domain reads DGGITQSPKYLFRKEGQNVTLSCEQNLNHDAMYWYRQDPGQGLRLIYYSQIVNDFQKGDIAEGYSVSREKKESFPLTVTSAQKNPTAFYLCASSIYGQGAGANVLTFGAGSRLTVL.

This chain links TRBV7-9 with TRBJ1-1; TRBD1 aligns across 8 bases. V was clipped by 5 bases and J by 3 bases; unmatched bases: 8. Germline V gene data show CDR1 as SEHNR and CDR2 as FQNEAQ (reference sequence). This CDR3 region has 15 residues. The CDR3 loop is CASSPQTGVYTEAFF. The CDR3 coding sequence is TGTGCCAGCAGCCCCCAGACAGGGGTTTACACTGAAGCTTTCTTT.

The gene calls are TRBV5-6 and TRBJ2-1; D is undetermined. V dropped 6 bases and J dropped 5 bases, with 6 bases sitting between them. Germline-derived CDR1 and CDR2 are SGHDT and YYEEEE. The CDR3 consists of 11 residues. This CDR3 is CASTRDNEQFF. Here the CDR3 DNA reads TGTGCCAGCACCCGAGACAATGAGCAGTTCTTC. The entire variable domain, with the rest obtained from reference TRBV5-6 and TRBJ2-1, is as follows: DAGVTQSPTHLIKTRGQQVTLRCSPKSGHDTVSWYQQALGQGPQFIFQYYEEEERQRGNFPDRFSGHQFPNYSSELNVNALLLGDSALYLCASTRDNEQFFGPGTRLTVL.

The CDR3 nucleotides are TGTGCCATCAGTGAGGATACGAGCTCCGTCACAGATACGCAGTATTTT. This gives the protein CAISEDTSSVTDTQYF. This sequence joins TRBV10-3 and TRBJ2-3, with D hard to call. V shed 2 bases and J shed 2 bases, with 14 bases lying between them. The CDR3 is 16 residues long. Germline assignment: CDR1 ENHRY and CDR2 SYGVKD.

V usage is TRBV3-1 (or the pseudogene TRBV3-2) and J usage is TRBJ1-4, with D perhaps TRBD1 (5 bases). Trimming removed 4 bases from V and 11 bases from J, with 17 bases in between. The CDR3 contains 14 residues. The germline V gene has CDR1 LGHDT and CDR2 YNNKEL (reference sequence). CDR3 sequence reads: CASSPSGRGRKLFF. CDR3 in DNA: TGTGCCAGCAGCCCCAGCGGTCGGGGGAGGAAACTGTTTTTT.